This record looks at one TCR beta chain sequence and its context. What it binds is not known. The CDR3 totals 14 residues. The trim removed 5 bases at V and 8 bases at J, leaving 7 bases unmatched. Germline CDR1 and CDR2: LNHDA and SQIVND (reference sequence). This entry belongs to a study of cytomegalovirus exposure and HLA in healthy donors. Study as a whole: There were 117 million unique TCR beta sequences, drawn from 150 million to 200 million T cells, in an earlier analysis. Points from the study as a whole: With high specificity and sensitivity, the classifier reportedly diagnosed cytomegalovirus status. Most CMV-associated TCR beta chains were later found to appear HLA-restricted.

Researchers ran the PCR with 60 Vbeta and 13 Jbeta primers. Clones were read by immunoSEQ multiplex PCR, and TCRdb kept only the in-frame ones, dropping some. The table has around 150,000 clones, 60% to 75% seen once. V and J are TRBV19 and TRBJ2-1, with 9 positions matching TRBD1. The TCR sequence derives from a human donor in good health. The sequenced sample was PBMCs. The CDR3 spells CASSARDRADEQFF. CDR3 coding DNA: TGTGCCAGTAGTGCCCGGGACAGGGCCGATGAGCAGTTCTTC. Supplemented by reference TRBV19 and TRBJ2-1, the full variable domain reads DGGITQSPKYLFRKEGQNVTLSCEQNLNHDAMYWYRQDPGQGLRLIYYSQIVNDFQKGDIAEGYSVSREKKESFPLTVTSAQKNPTAFYLCASSARDRADEQFFGPGTRLTVL.